The source of this TCR beta chain is a study of response to subunit inactivated influenza vaccine. Study-wide results and caveats: T cells newly recruited by each seasonal influenza vaccination are few, the authors suggested.

TCRdb passed the RT-PCR reads through MiXCR, listing each CDR3 protein once. The table shows about 480,000 distinct CDR3 sequences, with about a tenth occurring only once. Looked up from germline, CDR1 is LGHDT and CDR2 is YNNKEL (reference sequence). Trimming pared 0 bases from V and 5 bases from J, leaving 11 bases between. The CDR3 covers 15 residues. This clonotype has only a few counts. Its antigen is not identified. The sample consisted of PBMCs from blood, taken 45 days after vaccination. The TCR originated in a man aged 50-59 years who received an inactivated influenza vaccine. The V gene is TRBV3-1, the J gene TRBJ2-1; D is ambiguous. The CDR3 sequence is CASSQDRLDDNEQFF. CDR3 DNA sequence: TGTGCCAGCAGCCAAGATCGGCTAGACGACAATGAGCAGTTCTTC.